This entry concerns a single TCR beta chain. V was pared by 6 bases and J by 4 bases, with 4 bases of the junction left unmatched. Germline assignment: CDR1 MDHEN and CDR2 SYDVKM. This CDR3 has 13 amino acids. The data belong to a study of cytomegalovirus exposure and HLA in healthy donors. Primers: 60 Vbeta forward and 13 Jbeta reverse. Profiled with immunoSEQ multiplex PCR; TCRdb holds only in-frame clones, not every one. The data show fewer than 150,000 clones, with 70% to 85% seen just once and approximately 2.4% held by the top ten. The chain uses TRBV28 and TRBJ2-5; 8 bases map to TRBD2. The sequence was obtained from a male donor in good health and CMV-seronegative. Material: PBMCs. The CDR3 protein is CASSSGLGETQYF. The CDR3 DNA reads TGTGCCAGCAGCTCGGGACTAGGAGAGACCCAGTACTTC. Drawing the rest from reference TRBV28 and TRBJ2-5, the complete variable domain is DVKVTQSSRYLVKRTGEKVFLECVQDMDHENMFWYRQDPGLGLRLIYFSYDVKMKEKGDIPEGYSVSREKKERFSLILESASTNQTSMYLCASSSGLGETQYFGPGTRLLVL.